Following are 3 T cell receptor beta chains from one sample sequenced in a study of T cells in Graves' hyperthyroidism and ophthalmopathy. TCR beta CDR3 region amplification was performed from RNA transcripts. First-round RT-PCR targeting the TCR CDR3 was performed with the HTBI primer set. TCRdb analysed the multiplex PCR reads with MiXCR anew, one entry per CDR3 protein. The data show around 600,000 distinct CDR3 sequences, approximately 15% seen once. Material: blood. These receptor sequences come from a woman between 18 and 29 years old with Graves' ophthalmopathy.

This clonotype showed up many times. The V gene is TRBV7-2, the J gene TRBJ2-7, with 10 bases fitting TRBD2. The CDR3 consists of 16 residues. Germline values: CDR1 SGHTA, CDR2 FQGNSA. V shed 3 bases, J shed 3 bases, and the junction held 8 bases outside the gene matches. The CDR3 loop reads CASSLLAGVGLYEQYF. CDR3 DNA: TGTGCCAGCAGCTTGCTAGCGGGAGTGGGCCTCTACGAGCAGTACTTC. Filled out from reference TRBV7-2 and TRBJ2-7, the complete variable domain reads GAGVSQSPSNKVTEKGKDVELRCDPISGHTALYWYRQSLGQGLEFLIYFQGNSAPDKSGLPSDRFSAERTGGSVSTLTIQRTQQEDSAVYLCASSLLAGVGLYEQYFGPGTRLTVT.

The genes are TRBV5-8 and TRBJ2-1; TRBD1 aligns across 8 bases. Germline V CDR1 and CDR2: SGHTS, YDEGEE. The V and J ends lost 1 base and 12 bases, in that order; junction bases with no gene match: 9. The CDR3 covers 14 residues. CDR3 sequence reads: CASSLPGGLLGQFF. The CDR3 DNA is TGTGCCAGCAGCTTGCCAGGGGGCCTCCTCGGGCAGTTCTTC.

The chain recombines TRBV9 with TRBJ2-1, with D possibly being TRBD2 (6 bases). Trimming left V 0 bases short and J 0 bases short, with 7 bases between. Germline CDR1 is SGDLS and CDR2 is YYNGEE. This CDR3 comprises 15 residues. For the CDR3, the DNA is TGTGCCAGCAGCGTAGGGGAGGCCTCCTACAATGAGCAGTTCTTC. Its protein product is CASSVGEASYNEQFF.